A single sample gave rise to the 9 T cell receptor beta chains below, sequenced in a study of blood T cell repertoires in COVID-19. Only in-frame clones appear in the TCRdb table, and some are missing; sequencing was by immunoSEQ multiplex PCR. Of a few hundred thousand clones listed, roughly 90% are singletons. The specimen was peripheral blood. The receptors were sampled from a woman between 40 and 55 years old with COVID-19, enrolled during active disease.

The chain has TRBV9 and TRBJ2-3; 7 nucleotides line up with TRBD1. In germline, CDR1 is SGDLS, CDR2 YYNGEE. Germline trimming cut 0 bases from V and 5 bases from J; bases unmatched to any gene: 12. The CDR3 is made up of 17 amino acids. The CDR3 bases are TGTGCCAGCAGCGTAGATCTTTGGGGGACAGTAAAAGATACGCAGTATTTT. Encoded protein: CASSVDLWGTVKDTQYF.

The CDR3 bases are TGTGCCAGCAGTTTCAACAGGGGGATAATGAACACTGAAGCTTTCTTT. Translating it yields CASSFNRGIMNTEAFF. The chain joins TRBV6-2 or TRBV6-3 to TRBJ1-1; 8 bases are shared with TRBD1. CDR3 length: 16 residues. After removal of 4 bases from V and 0 bases from J, the junction contained 7 bases not matched to a gene. CDR1 is MNHEY, CDR2 SVGEGT, per germline.

CDR3 loop: CASRFWGQGTNEQYF. The CDR3 DNA sequence: TGTGCCAGCAGGTTTTGGGGACAGGGGACGAACGAGCAGTACTTC. The chain joins TRBV3-1 (or the pseudogene TRBV3-2) to TRBJ2-7, with 10 bases matching TRBD1. Trimming took 6 bases from V and 5 from J; bases not matched to a gene: 10. The CDR3 sequence is 15 residues long. CDR1 is LGHDT and CDR2 is YNNKEL in the germline V gene (reference sequence).

J is TRBJ1-2 and V is TRBV27; 7 positions match TRBD1. This CDR3 contains 15 residues. Trimming at V came to 1 base and at J to 6 bases, leaving 8 bases not matched to a gene. Germline V CDR1 and CDR2: MNHEY, SMNVEV (reference sequence). Here the CDR3 DNA reads TGTGCCAGCAGTTTATTCCCAGGGGGTGGAAATGGCTACACCTTC. Encoded protein: CASSLFPGGGNGYTF.

This chain uses TRBV5-4 with TRBJ1-1, with 7 bases fitting TRBD1. The germline CDR1 and CDR2 sequences are SGHNT and YYREEE (reference sequence). J lost 2 bases, V lost 4 bases, and 8 bases had no gene match. The CDR3 is made up of 15 amino acids. In DNA, the CDR3 is TGTGCCAGCAGCCTGATGACAGGGACCAACACTGAAGCTTTCTTT. It is translated as CASSLMTGTNTEAFF.

This clone was picked up a small number of times. This sequence joins TRBV18 and TRBJ1-1, with D perhaps TRBD1 (6 bases). The CDR3 loop spans 14 amino acids. The V end was cut by 4 bases, the J end by 0 bases, with 9 bases between. Germline V gene lookup returns CDR1 KGHSH and CDR2 LQKENI. In nucleotides, the CDR3 is TGTGCCAGCTCACTCGGGACACTGAACACTGAAGCTTTCTTT. The encoded protein is CASSLGTLNTEAFF.

This clone was counted once. The rearrangement uses TRBV7-3 and TRBJ2-5; the D is unclear. The CDR3 is made up of 13 amino acids. The V end lost 5 bases, the J end lost 4 bases, and 11 bases lay between the germline ends. CDR1 and CDR2 from the germline V gene are SGHTA and FQGTGA. The CDR3 DNA reads TGTGCCAGCAGCCCTCGGTTACGAGAGACCCAGTACTTC. Translation: CASSPRLRETQYF.

CDR3 sequence reads: CASSMSGGNQPQHF. The CDR3 coding sequence is TGTGCCAGTAGTATGAGCGGGGGAAATCAGCCCCAGCATTTT. The genes are TRBV19 and TRBJ1-5, with D possibly being TRBD1 (5 bases). V was cut by 3 bases and J by 4 bases, with 10 bases left in between. CDR1 LNHDA and CDR2 SQIVND come from the germline V gene (reference sequence). This CDR3 spans 14 amino acids.

V gene TRBV4-3 combines with J gene TRBJ2-7; possible D gene TRBD2, 5 bases. Trimming stripped 3 bases from V and 5 bases from J, with 17 bases between. CDR1 is LGHNA and CDR2 is YSLEER in the germline V gene. CDR3 size: 15 residues. CDR3 in amino acids: CASSQRASGGNEQYF. The CDR3 bases are TGCGCCAGCAGCCAGAGGGCGTCCGGTGGGAACGAGCAGTACTTC.